The next 18 T cell receptor beta chains were all read from a single sample in a study of blood T cells in healthy people across ages. The use of a sample-barcoded 5' primer and a J-beta primer mix characterized a second PCR of roughly 7 to 11 cycles. TCRdb analysed the 5' RACE reads with MiXCR anew, one entry per CDR3 protein. The table has about a million distinct CDR3 sequences, roughly 51% seen once. The sequencing sample was made of blood. Receptor source: a woman aged 55-70 years in good health.

This clonotype appeared a few times. The CDR3 sequence is CSVGGTGGGYEQYF. The CDR3 DNA reads TGCAGCGTTGGCGGGACAGGGGGCGGGTACGAGCAGTACTTC. The rearrangement joins TRBV29-1 to TRBJ2-7; 12 bases are a match to TRBD1. Trimming at V came to 4 bases and at J to 4 bases, leaving 5 bases not matched to a gene. The CDR3 is made up of 14 amino acids. Germline values: CDR1 SQVTM, CDR2 ANQGSEA.

The V and J genes are TRBV29-1 and TRBJ1-2, with TRBD1 as a possible D gene (5 bases). Trimming shortened V by 3 bases and J by 7 bases, and 15 bases separated the two germline ends. The CDR3 runs to 13 residues. The germline V gene encodes CDR1 SQVTM and CDR2 ANQGSEA. CDR3 DNA: TGCAGCGTTGAGACAGTCGAGTCGGGTGGCTACACCTTC. Its protein is CSVETVESGGYTF.

The chain has TRBV9 and TRBJ2-6; D ambiguous. Looked up from germline, CDR1 is SGDLS and CDR2 is YYNGEE. The CDR3 has 16 residues. The V and J ends lost 0 bases and 3 bases respectively, with 10 bases between them. The CDR3 region is CASSVEGRVGANVLTF. CDR3 DNA: TGTGCCAGCAGCGTAGAAGGTAGGGTTGGGGCCAACGTCCTGACTTTC.

This sequence joins TRBV6-5 and TRBJ1-2; no clear D gene. V lost 11 bases and J lost 4, with 17 bases in between. CDR3 length: 13 residues. Germline CDR1 and CDR2: MNHEY and SVGAGI. Here the CDR3 reads CAAGRGPFYGYTF. In DNA form, the CDR3 reads TGTGCCGCCGGTAGAGGCCCCTTCTATGGCTACACCTTC.

The chain links TRBV9 to TRBJ2-1, with D hard to call. V lost 1 base and J lost 7, with 6 bases in between. Germline CDR1 SGDLS, CDR2 YYNGEE. CDR3 length equals 12 residues. CDR3 protein: CASSVLDNEQFF. As DNA, the CDR3 is TGTGCCAGCAGCGTACTAGATAATGAGCAGTTCTTC.

V and J are TRBV27 and TRBJ2-5, with TRBD2 matching 10 bases. CDR3 size: 15 residues. V lost 4 bases, J lost 5 bases, and 7 bases stayed unmatched. Germline loops: CDR1 MNHEY, CDR2 SMNVEV (reference sequence). CDR3 loop: CASSSPLAGAETQYF. CDR3 sequence (DNA): TGTGCCAGCAGTTCCCCCCTAGCGGGAGCTGAGACCCAGTACTTC.

The chain recombines TRBV7-3 with TRBJ2-1, with D hard to call. Trimming pared 3 bases from V and 8 bases from J, leaving 11 bases between. Germline CDR1 SGHTA, CDR2 FQGTGA. The CDR3 loop spans 13 amino acids. This CDR3 reads CASSFPHWDEQFF. The CDR3 region has the DNA TGTGCCAGCAGCTTTCCCCATTGGGATGAGCAGTTCTTC.

The chain is built from TRBV28 and TRBJ2-7; D possibly corresponds to TRBD1 (6 bases). The CDR3 covers 13 residues. The V gene lost 6 bases and the J gene lost 3 bases, with 12 bases spanning the gap. CDR1 MDHEN and CDR2 SYDVKM come from the germline V gene. CDR3 loop: CASRGRGFYEQYF. The CDR3 DNA reads TGTGCCAGCAGGGGCAGGGGATTCTACGAGCAGTACTTC.

This sequence joins TRBV9 and TRBJ2-7, with a weak D call TRBD2 (7 bases). The CDR3 length is 18 residues. Trimming removed 5 bases from V and 4 bases from J, with 28 bases in between. The germline V gene encodes CDR1 SGDLS and CDR2 YYNGEE. The CDR3 loop is CASSSAGGANYGDYEQYF. The CDR3 DNA is TGTGCCAGCAGTTCAGCTGGGGGGGCGAACTACGGGGATTACGAGCAGTACTTC.

The chain recombines TRBV29-1 with TRBJ2-5; 7 nucleotides agree with TRBD2. The end of the DNA is better explained by TRBJ2-7, so the J call may be wrong. CDR1 and CDR2 from the germline V gene are SQVTM and ANQGSEA. The CDR3 contains 15 residues. The CDR3 DNA sequence: TGCAGCGTCCGAGGGGCTAGCGGCCCCGAGGGCGAGCAGTACTTC. As protein: CSVRGASGPEGEQYF.

The gene calls are TRBV20-1 and TRBJ2-3; D gene uncertain. Trimming took off 5 bases at V and 3 bases at J, with 12 bases between the two ends. Germline-derived CDR1 and CDR2 are DFQATT and SNEGSKA (reference sequence). The CDR3 loop spans 13 amino acids. In nucleotides, the CDR3 is TGCAGTGCTCGTATTAGGTCGACAGATACGCAGTATTTT. It yields the protein CSARIRSTDTQYF.

The CDR3 DNA follows: TGTGCCATCAGGGATCTCAATGAAAAACTGTTTTTT. It codes for CAIRDLNEKLFF. The rearrangement joins TRBV10-3 to TRBJ1-4; D not resolved. CDR3 length: 12 residues. V lost 6 bases, J lost 5 bases, and 7 bases lay in between. CDR1 is ENHRY and CDR2 is SYGVKD in the germline V gene.

A word on this clonotype: An end of the junction differs from the germline gene, which may be a read error. The chain employs TRBV20-1 and TRBJ2-1, with 10 nucleotides matching TRBD1. The CDR3 contains 16 residues. CDR1 and CDR2 from the germline V gene are DFQATT and SNEGSKA (reference sequence). The CDR3 loop reads CSARDLTGGQYNKQFF. CDR3 sequence (DNA): TGCAGTGCTAGAGATTTGACAGGGGGCCAGTACAATAAGCAGTTCTTC.

The chain is built from TRBV29-1 and TRBJ1-2, with 9 nucleotides matching TRBD1. The CDR3 runs to 14 residues. Germline V CDR1 and CDR2: SQVTM, ANQGSEA. The V segment lost 4 bases and the J segment 4 bases; nucleotides outside the gene matches: 7. The CDR3 nucleotides are TGCAGCGTTGGGGGGGACAGGGAAGGCTATGGCTACACCTTC. As protein: CSVGGDREGYGYTF.

V is TRBV4-2 and J is TRBJ2-7; 10 bases agree with TRBD2. V lost 0 bases and J lost 3; bases outside the gene matches: 5. Germline V gives CDR1 LGHNA, CDR2 YNFKEQ. The CDR3 consists of 16 residues. The CDR3 DNA sequence: TGTGCCAGCAGCCAAGATCCTAGCGGGAGAGACTACGAGCAGTACTTC. Protein: CASSQDPSGRDYEQYF.

This CDR3 reads CASSQASTGNDEQYF. CDR3 DNA sequence: TGTGCCAGCAGCCAAGCCTCGACAGGGAATGACGAGCAGTACTTC. This chain connects TRBV14 to TRBJ2-5; 7 positions agree with TRBD1. The J call may be in error: the DNA end matches TRBJ2-7 better. Germline-derived CDR1 and CDR2 are SGHDN and FVKESK. CDR3 length equals 15 residues.

The chain couples TRBV19 to TRBJ2-1; the match to TRBD2 covers 13 bases. Germline CDR1 is LNHDA and CDR2 is SQIVND (reference sequence). The CDR3 is 17 amino acids. Germline trimming cut 5 bases from V and 5 bases from J; bases unmatched to any gene: 9. As DNA, the CDR3 is TGTGCCAGTAGTCCCCGGACTAGCGGGAGTCTCCACAATGAGCAGTTCTTC. Translating gives CASSPRTSGSLHNEQFF.

This clonotype has a single count. The chain couples TRBV28 to TRBJ2-7; perhaps TRBD1 as D (5 bases). The CDR3 totals 15 residues. The germline gives CDR1 MDHEN, CDR2 SYDVKM. Trimming left V 8 bases short and J 6 bases short, with 23 bases between. The CDR3 nucleotides read TGTGCCAGCCGATGGACACGAGCAATTAACGGCGAGCAGTACTTC. This sequence encodes CASRWTRAINGEQYF.